The 19 T cell receptor beta chains below were found in one sample sequenced in a study of neurological immune-mediated disorders. TCRdb reprocessed the 5' RACE reads via MiXCR and lists one record per CDR3 protein. This table has around 37,000 distinct CDR3 sequences, around 10% appearing once. This sample's time point: technical triplicate 1. Sequences were obtained from PBMCs. The source is a man aged 55 to 70 with HTLV-1-associated myelopathy (HAM/TSP).

This clonotype was seen at least ten times. This chain connects TRBV5-6 to TRBJ1-2, with TRBD1 as a possible D gene (5 bases). V lost 5 bases, J lost 6 bases, and 14 bases lay in between. CDR3 size: 13 residues. CDR1 and CDR2 (germline): SGHDT, YYEEEE. The DNA for the CDR3 is TGTGCCAGCAGTTCAGGGACCGTGGATGGCTACACCTTC. Translated: CASSSGTVDGYTF.

This clonotype was observed at least ten times. The chain recombines TRBV19 with TRBJ2-7; D is possibly TRBD2 (6 bases). This CDR3 is 15 amino acids long. Germline V CDR1 and CDR2: LNHDA, SQIVND (reference sequence). The V end was cut by 5 bases, the J end by 0 bases, with 14 bases between. The CDR3 bases are TGTGCCAGTAGTTCCCCGGAGGGAGGCTCCTACGAGCAGTACTTC. Translating it yields CASSSPEGGSYEQYF.

This clonotype was recorded many times. The chain has TRBV5-1 and TRBJ2-3; 7 bases line up with TRBD2. Germline assignment: CDR1 SGHRS and CDR2 YFSETQ. There are 14 residues in the CDR3. V dropped 5 bases and J dropped 2; count of bases not matched to a gene: 5. The CDR3 DNA is TGCGCCAGCAGACCTAGCGGTTCCACAGATACGCAGTATTTT. It translates to CASRPSGSTDTQYF.

There are many counts of this clonotype. The rearrangement uses TRBV7-9 and TRBJ1-1; possible D gene TRBD1, 5 bases. Germline CDR1 SEHNR, CDR2 FQNEAQ (reference sequence). The CDR3 covers 15 residues. V dropped 2 bases and J dropped 1 base, with 11 bases sitting between them. CDR3 bases: TGTGCCAGCAGCTTAAGGGACGGGGAGAACACTGAAGCTTTCTTT. Translated, it gives CASSLRDGENTEAFF.

This clonotype has a count of ten or more. This chain links TRBV5-1 with TRBJ2-5; weak D call: TRBD1 (6 bases). The CDR3 covers 16 residues. Germline V gene sequence: CDR1 SGHRS, CDR2 YFSETQ. V was clipped by 1 base and J by 5 bases, with 18 bases between them. DNA of the CDR3: TGCGCCAGCAGCTTGTTGGAGCCAGGGACAAGGGAGACCCAGTACTTC. Protein: CASSLLEPGTRETQYF.

In its sample, this clonotype ranks as medium-sized. The chain links TRBV6-6 to TRBJ1-2; D remains ambiguous. Germline CDR1 MNHNY, CDR2 SVGAGI (reference sequence). The CDR3 consists of 12 residues. Trimming left V 2 bases short and J 8 bases short, with 9 bases between. The CDR3 here is CASSYTGGGYTF. DNA for the CDR3: TGTGCCAGCAGTTACACGGGAGGGGGCTACACCTTC.

This clonotype is medium-sized in the sample. V gene TRBV5-1 combines with J gene TRBJ2-1; 11 bases agree with TRBD2. Trimming took 3 bases from V and 5 from J; bases not matched to a gene: 10. CDR1 and CDR2 (germline): SGHRS, YFSETQ. The CDR3 spans 17 residues. In nucleotides, the CDR3 is TGCGCCAGCAGCTCGTCCGGGACTAGCGGAGCAAACAATGAGCAGTTCTTC. Translating gives CASSSSGTSGANNEQFF.

This clonotype appeared many times. CDR3 sequence: CASSFGETQYF. The CDR3 DNA reads TGTGCCAGCAGTTTTGGGGAGACCCAGTACTTC. The chain couples TRBV12-3 or TRBV12-4 to TRBJ2-5; D not certain. The CDR3 is 11 amino acids. With 3 bases removed from V and 5 bases from J, the gap between germline ends came to 4 bases.

This clonotype was detected only a few times. V usage is TRBV6-4 and J usage is TRBJ2-7; the D gene is possibly TRBD1 (6 bases). Germline CDR1 is MRHNA and CDR2 is SNTAGT. The CDR3 covers 23 residues. Trimming cost V 0 bases and J 4 bases, with 37 bases left between them. CDR3 DNA sequence: TGTGCCAGCAGTGACTCGAGACCCACTTTCCCCCACAGGGTTGGGTCGAATCGATACGAGCAGTACTTC. Amino acid sequence: CASSDSRPTFPHRVGSNRYEQYF.

This clonotype was seen many times. V and J are TRBV29-1 and TRBJ2-3; no clear D gene. The V end lost 7 bases, the J end lost 2 bases, and 10 bases lay between the germline ends. Germline CDR1 is SQVTM and CDR2 is ANQGSEA. This CDR3 region has 12 residues. The CDR3: CSAIPPTDTQYF. The CDR3 nucleotides read TGCAGCGCCATCCCACCCACAGATACGCAGTATTTT.

At least ten counts were recorded for this clonotype. The V gene is TRBV5-1, the J gene TRBJ2-3, with no clear D. V was cut by 3 bases and J by 2 bases, with 13 bases left in between. CDR1 and CDR2 (germline): SGHRS, YFSETQ. The CDR3 consists of 15 residues. CDR3 nucleotide sequence: TGCGCCAGCAGCTCTGGACCGACACACACAGATACGCAGTATTTT. It encodes CASSSGPTHTDTQYF.

Many counts were recorded for this clonotype. The rearrangement uses TRBV6-6 and TRBJ1-2, with unresolved D. CDR1 MNHNY and CDR2 SVGAGI come from the germline V gene (reference sequence). The CDR3 covers 14 residues. The V gene lost 0 bases and the J gene lost 0 bases, with 5 bases spanning the gap. CDR3 sequence: CASSYSSTNYGYTF. DNA for the CDR3: TGTGCCAGCAGTTACTCGAGCACTAACTATGGCTACACCTTC.

As for this clonotype: It may be a read error: a sequence one base away is much more abundant. The rearrangement joins TRBV20-1 to TRBJ2-1, with a weak D call TRBD1 (6 bases). CDR3 length: 16 residues. CDR1 is DFQATT, CDR2 SNEGSKA, per germline (reference sequence). The germline V and J ends were trimmed by 3 bases and 3 bases, with 18 bases remaining between them. This CDR3 is CSASLAVEGHYNEQFF. CDR3 nucleotide sequence: TGCAGTGCTAGCTTGGCGGTAGAGGGACACTACAATGAGCAGTTCTTC.

This clonotype has ten or more counts. The J gene is TRBJ1-6, the V gene TRBV20-1; D is perhaps TRBD1 (6 bases). V dropped 0 bases and J dropped 9 bases, with 18 bases sitting between them. The CDR3 runs to 16 residues. Germline CDR1 reads DFQATT; CDR2 reads SNEGSKA (reference sequence). DNA for the CDR3: TGCAGTGCTAGAGATGGATCACAGGGAGTCGCTTCACCCCTCCACTTT. It encodes CSARDGSQGVASPLHF.

Ten or more counts support this clonotype. This rearrangement joins TRBV5-8 to TRBJ2-1, with D hard to call. The CDR3 extends over 16 amino acids. Between the trimmed V and J ends, which lost 4 bases and 0 bases, there was a span of 14 bases. Per germline, CDR1 SGHTS and CDR2 YDEGEE. This chain's CDR3 is CASSLQYSSSYNEQFF. For the CDR3, the DNA is TGTGCCAGCAGCCTCCAATATAGTAGCTCCTACAATGAGCAGTTCTTC.

In this sample, this clonotype turned up many times. The chain has TRBV20-1 and TRBJ2-3; 9 bases line up with TRBD2. CDR3 length: 14 residues. CDR1 and CDR2 from the germline V gene are DFQATT and SNEGSKA (reference sequence). After removal of 6 bases from V and 3 bases from J, the junction contained 7 bases not matched to a gene. As DNA, the CDR3 is TGCAGTGCCAGGGTTAGCGGGAGTACAGATACGCAGTATTTT. It codes for CSARVSGSTDTQYF.

The sample holds many counts of this clonotype. The V and J genes are TRBV28 and TRBJ2-7; 13 bases are a match to TRBD2. V was clipped by 0 bases and J by 2 bases; unmatched bases: 4. There are 17 residues in the CDR3. The germline CDR1 and CDR2 sequences are MDHEN and SYDVKM. The CDR3 DNA follows: TGTGCCAGCAGTTTATGGAGACTAGCGGGAGGCACCTACGAGCAGTACTTC. This encodes CASSLWRLAGGTYEQYF.

This clonotype was seen at least ten times. This sequence joins TRBV12-3 or TRBV12-4 and TRBJ1-2, with TRBD1 identical over 9 bases. Trimming took 6 bases from V and 8 from J; bases not matched to a gene: 10. There are 14 residues in the CDR3. In DNA form, the CDR3 reads TGTGCCAGCAGCCCTCTACAGGGGGCGGAAGGCTACACCTTC. Its protein product is CASSPLQGAEGYTF.

The sample holds many counts of this clonotype. The chain carries TRBV12-3 or TRBV12-4 and TRBJ2-2, with TRBD2 matching 9 bases. V shed 10 bases, J shed 7 bases, and the junction held 13 bases outside the gene matches. The CDR3 extends over 15 amino acids. CDR3 nucleotides: TGTGCCATACAGTTAGCGGGAGTCTTCGGCGGGGAGCTGTTTTTT. This codes for CAIQLAGVFGGELFF.